This T cell receptor beta chain was recovered during a study of control samples from healthy donors and cancer patients. The assay was immunoSEQ multiplex PCR, and TCRdb's table has in-frame clones only and misses some. This sample has about 180,000 clones, with 85% to 95% found just once. Germline V gene lookup returns CDR1 MDHEN and CDR2 SYDVKM. Trimming removed 4 bases at V and 8 bases at J, with 14 bases between. The CDR3 has 14 amino acids. This clonotype was sampled from a man aged 25 to 40 in good health. Sequenced material: blood. V and J are TRBV28 and TRBJ1-4; D is perhaps TRBD1 (5 bases). The CDR3: CASSSSQGGEKLFF. The DNA for the CDR3 is TGTGCCAGCAGTTCTTCCCAGGGTGGCGAAAAACTGTTTTTT.